Listed here are 28 T cell receptor beta chains from one sample, sequenced in a study of cytomegalovirus exposure and HLA in healthy donors. In the PCR, 60 Vbeta and 13 Jbeta primers were used. Profiling relied on immunoSEQ multiplex PCR, and the TCRdb table lists in-frame clones only, not all of them. The sample lists approximately 180,000 clones, around 80% occurring once. The sample comprised PBMCs. The source is a man between 18 and 29 years old in good health and CMV-seronegative.

This chain joins TRBV25-1 and TRBJ2-5; D is unclear. V lost 9 bases, J lost 4 bases, and 9 bases lay in between. Germline V gives CDR1 MGHDK, CDR2 SYGVNS. The CDR3 extends over 11 amino acids. CDR3 protein: CARVAGETQYF. The CDR3 DNA sequence: TGTGCCAGGGTGGCAGGAGAGACCCAGTACTTC.

The chain links TRBV13 to TRBJ2-1; possible D gene TRBD1, 5 bases. V was trimmed by 4 bases and J by 5 bases, leaving 9 bases between them. This CDR3 is built from 13 residues. The germline gives CDR1 PRHDT, CDR2 FYEKMQ (reference sequence). The CDR3 is CASSSLGDNEQFF. CDR3 bases: TGTGCCAGCAGCTCCCTAGGGGACAATGAGCAGTTCTTC.

This chain joins TRBV7-9 and TRBJ2-7; perhaps TRBD2 as D (6 bases). The germline gives CDR1 SEHNR, CDR2 FQNEAQ (reference sequence). This CDR3 is built from 15 residues. The V end lost 2 bases, the J end lost 2 bases, and 13 bases lay between the germline ends. CDR3 coding DNA: TGTGCCAGCAGCTTAAGGGAGCGGGCCCCCTACGAGCAGTACTTC. Translation gives CASSLRERAPYEQYF.

This clone has just a few counts. This rearrangement joins TRBV5-1 to TRBJ2-1; 13 bases are a match to TRBD2. The length of the CDR3 is 15 residues. The germline V gene has CDR1 SGHRS and CDR2 YFSETQ. Trimming took 0 bases from V and 12 from J; bases not matched to a gene: 6. The CDR3 loop reads CASSLGGLAGVVQFF. Here the CDR3 DNA reads TGCGCCAGCAGCTTGGGTGGACTAGCGGGAGTGGTGCAGTTCTTC.

This rearrangement joins TRBV10-3 to TRBJ2-3, with TRBD2 matching 7 bases. Germline V gene lookup returns CDR1 ENHRY and CDR2 SYGVKD. The CDR3 has 19 residues. V was pared by 8 bases and J by 2 bases, with 22 bases of the junction left unmatched. The CDR3 sequence is CAIGSRVRLATSSTDTQYF. CDR3 bases: TGTGCCATCGGATCGAGGGTTCGACTAGCAACTTCTTCCACAGATACGCAGTATTTT.

This rearrangement joins TRBV7-8 to TRBJ2-1, with 13 bases fitting TRBD2. With 0 bases clipped from V and 6 bases from J, the junction kept 2 bases outside the gene matches. CDR3 size: 16 residues. The germline gives CDR1 SGHVS, CDR2 FQNEAQ. Here the CDR3 DNA reads TGTGCCAGCAGCTTAGCGCGGACTAGCGGGAGCAATGAGCAGTTCTTC. Translated, it gives CASSLARTSGSNEQFF.

As to this clone: Distinct nucleotide sequences in the sample also encode this CDR3. The CDR3 reads CASSIEGGTEAFF. The CDR3 nucleotides are TGTGCCAGTAGTATTGAAGGAGGGACTGAAGCTTTCTTT. This chain links TRBV19 with TRBJ1-1; D is undetermined. V lost 3 bases and J 5 bases, leaving 10 bases between the germline ends. Looked up from germline, CDR1 is LNHDA and CDR2 is SQIVND (reference sequence). This CDR3 is built from 13 residues.

This chain links TRBV29-1 with TRBJ2-5; 8 bases match TRBD1. The CDR3 length is 13 residues. After removal of 6 bases from V and 0 bases from J, the junction contained 3 bases not matched to a gene. Germline V gene data show CDR1 as SQVTM and CDR2 as ANQGSEA. The CDR3 nucleotides read TGCAGCGTCAACAGGGGGAACCAAGAGACCCAGTACTTC. Its translation is CSVNRGNQETQYF.

This clone was seen just once. The chain is built from TRBV4-3 and TRBJ2-7; D gene ambiguous. The CDR3 is made up of 13 amino acids. V shed 2 bases and J shed 3 bases, with 8 bases lying between them. Germline V gives CDR1 LGHNA, CDR2 YSLEER. CDR3 DNA sequence: TGCGCCAGCAGCCAATCTAGATTCTACGAGCAGTACTTC. Its translation: CASSQSRFYEQYF.

The chain has TRBV12-5 and TRBJ1-2, with no clear D. CDR1 is LGHNT, CDR2 FRNRAP, per germline. There are 12 residues in the CDR3. The V end lost 2 bases, the J end lost 8 bases, and 9 bases lay between the germline ends. The CDR3 sequence: CASGLRGFGYTF. The DNA for the CDR3 is TGTGCTAGTGGTTTGCGGGGATTCGGCTACACCTTC.

The chain is built from TRBV18 and TRBJ2-1; 10 bases are a match to TRBD1. From germline, CDR1 is KGHSH and CDR2 LQKENI. This CDR3 is built from 15 residues. Trimming cost V 4 bases and J 4 bases; bases outside gene matches: 4. Written as DNA, the CDR3 is TGTGCCAGCTCACAGGGGACAGGGGCTTACAATGAGCAGTTCTTC. This sequence encodes CASSQGTGAYNEQFF.

This clone was found a few times. The V gene is TRBV18, the J gene TRBJ2-7, with D possibly TRBD2 on 5 matching bases. Trimming removed 4 bases at V and 3 bases at J, with 10 bases between. Germline V lookup: CDR1 KGHSH, CDR2 LQKENI. The CDR3 length is 13 residues. The CDR3 loop reads CASSLAAGYEQYF. The CDR3 coding sequence is TGTGCCAGCTCACTTGCGGCGGGCTACGAGCAGTACTTC.

The chain carries TRBV7-2 and TRBJ1-6, with D uncertain. Germline CDR1 reads SGHTA; CDR2 reads FQGNSA. V dropped 5 bases and J dropped 12 bases, with 23 bases sitting between them. The CDR3 is made up of 16 amino acids. Written as DNA, the CDR3 is TGTGCCAGCAGCCCTAGCCCGGGGTTTAAAGGAGAACCCCTCCACTTT. As protein: CASSPSPGFKGEPLHF.

The rearrangement uses TRBV11-2 and TRBJ2-2, with D perhaps TRBD2 (5 bases). Germline V gene data show CDR1 as SGHAT and CDR2 as FQNNGV. The CDR3 totals 15 residues. Trimming pared 0 bases from V and 4 bases from J, leaving 9 bases between. The CDR3: CASSLDDYPTGELFF. In DNA, the CDR3 is TGTGCCAGCAGCTTAGACGACTATCCCACCGGGGAGCTGTTTTTT.

The genes are TRBV19 and TRBJ2-2, with 7 positions matching TRBD2. V trimming: 5 bases; J trimming: 1 base; junction bases outside the gene matches: 7. The CDR3 totals 16 residues. Germline assignment: CDR1 LNHDA and CDR2 SQIVND (reference sequence). The CDR3 coding sequence is TGTGCCAGTAGTGGCGGGGGACTATGGAACACCGGGGAGCTGTTTTTT. Translated, it gives CASSGGGLWNTGELFF.

The rearrangement links TRBV5-1 to TRBJ2-2; possible D gene TRBD2, 6 bases. CDR3 size: 18 residues. The V and J ends lost 2 bases and 1 base respectively, with 18 bases between them. Germline CDR1 is SGHRS and CDR2 is YFSETQ. This CDR3 reads CASSFTRSAGKNTGELFF. The CDR3 coding sequence is TGCGCCAGCAGCTTCACCAGGTCGGCGGGAAAGAACACCGGGGAGCTGTTTTTT.

The chain joins TRBV25-1 to TRBJ2-1; D is possibly TRBD2 (6 bases). V was shortened by 3 bases and J by 2 bases, with 11 bases between the two germline ends. The length of the CDR3 is 15 residues. The germline CDR1 and CDR2 sequences are MGHDK and SYGVNS. DNA for the CDR3: TGTGCCAGCAGTGATTGGGGGGTGACCTACAATGAGCAGTTCTTC. This translates into CASSDWGVTYNEQFF.

This clone was picked up one time. The genes are TRBV4-3 and TRBJ1-1; D uncertain. Trimming stripped 0 bases from V and 0 bases from J, with 17 bases between. Germline V gene data show CDR1 as LGHNA and CDR2 as YSLEER. The CDR3 has 18 residues. The DNA of the CDR3 is TGCGCCAGCAGCCAAGATCGGGGTGAATGGAGAATGAACACTGAAGCTTTCTTT. As protein: CASSQDRGEWRMNTEAFF.

V usage is TRBV14 and J usage is TRBJ1-2; no firm D call. The V end lost 1 base, the J end lost 4 bases, and 16 bases lay between the germline ends. The germline V gene has CDR1 SGHDN and CDR2 FVKESK. CDR3 length: 16 amino acids. The CDR3 spells CASSQGWDQEGYGYTF. CDR3 nucleotides: TGTGCCAGCAGCCAAGGATGGGATCAGGAGGGCTATGGCTACACCTTC.

This clone was counted only a few times. The chain couples TRBV28 to TRBJ2-7, with D unclear. CDR1 and CDR2 (germline): MDHEN, SYDVKM. Trimming pared 4 bases from V and 13 bases from J, leaving 23 bases between. The CDR3 spans 14 residues. CDR3 DNA: TGTGCCAGCAGTTATGAAGTTCCCCCAATACGCGCATACTTC. This translates into CASSYEVPPIRAYF.

This clone was counted a few times. The chain combines TRBV2 with TRBJ2-3; TRBD1 matches at 8 bases. The CDR3 contains 17 residues. From germline, CDR1 is SNHLY and CDR2 FYNNEI. Trimming took 4 bases from V and 4 from J; bases not matched to a gene: 13. The CDR3 is CASSVLIDRGGPDTQYF. The CDR3 DNA sequence: TGTGCCAGCAGTGTCCTTATCGACAGGGGCGGCCCAGATACGCAGTATTTT.

The genes are TRBV7-9 and TRBJ2-3; 8 positions match TRBD1. CDR3 length: 17 amino acids. The germline V gene has CDR1 SEHNR and CDR2 FQNEAQ (reference sequence). With 5 bases clipped from V and 5 bases from J, the junction kept 15 bases outside the gene matches. The CDR3 DNA sequence: TGTGCCAGCAGCCTCCCTACCCGGACAGGGACCGAAGATACGCAGTATTTT. Translating it yields CASSLPTRTGTEDTQYF.

The chain combines TRBV6-4 with TRBJ2-2, with D tentatively TRBD2 (5 bases). This CDR3 comprises 13 residues. Trimming cost V 6 bases and J 3 bases, with 8 bases left between them. Germline-derived CDR1 and CDR2 are MRHNA and SNTAGT. The CDR3 nucleotides read TGTGCCAGCAGCGCGCGGGACACCGGGGAGCTGTTTTTT. Translating it yields CASSARDTGELFF.

This clone was detected once. The rearrangement joins TRBV2 to TRBJ2-7; D gene uncertain. Germline CDR1 is SNHLY and CDR2 is FYNNEI. V lost 4 bases to trimming and J lost 1 base, with 8 bases between them. This CDR3 contains 13 residues. The CDR3 DNA is TGTGCCAGCAGTGTGGAGCTTTCCTACGAGCAGTACTTC. The encoded protein is CASSVELSYEQYF.

This clone was found once. This rearrangement joins TRBV5-1 to TRBJ2-1; 10 bases line up with TRBD1. The junction had 11 bases not matched to a gene; V was cut back by 0 bases and J by 2 bases. Germline values: CDR1 SGHRS, CDR2 YFSETQ. The CDR3 spans 19 residues. The CDR3 is CASSLGTGGSLSPYNEQFF. The CDR3 nucleotides read TGCGCCAGCAGCTTGGGGACAGGGGGATCTCTAAGCCCCTACAATGAGCAGTTCTTC.

This clone was recorded only once. The chain carries TRBV27 and TRBJ1-5, with 7 nucleotides matching TRBD1. In germline, CDR1 is MNHEY, CDR2 SMNVEV (reference sequence). J was trimmed by 6 bases and V by 6 bases; bases with no gene match: 5. The CDR3 extends over 13 amino acids. The CDR3 bases are TGTGCCAGCAGCCAGACAGGGTTTCAGCCCCAGCATTTT. Translated, it gives CASSQTGFQPQHF.

There are a few counts of this clone. The chain links TRBV15 to TRBJ2-7; 8 bases map to TRBD1. The CDR3 sequence is 16 residues long. The germline V gene encodes CDR1 LNHNV and CDR2 YYDKDF (reference sequence). With 5 bases clipped from V and 3 bases from J, the junction kept 12 bases outside the gene matches. The CDR3 spells CATSEELGTGVYEQYF. The CDR3 DNA sequence: TGTGCCACCAGCGAAGAGCTGGGGACAGGAGTCTACGAGCAGTACTTC. Full variable domain (rest looked up from reference TRBV15 and TRBJ2-7): DAMVIQNPRYQVTQFGKPVTLSCSQTLNHNVMYWYQQKSSQAPKLLFHYYDKDFNNEADTPDNFQSRRPNTSFCFLDIRSPGLGDTAMYLCATSEELGTGVYEQYFGPGTRLTVT.

V gene TRBV27 combines with J gene TRBJ1-2, with D unresolved. The V gene's germline CDR1 is MNHEY and CDR2 SMNVEV (reference sequence). The V and J ends lost 6 bases and 6 bases respectively, with 11 bases between them. This CDR3 region has 12 residues. CDR3 sequence reads: CASRPPGDGYTF. The CDR3 DNA reads TGTGCCAGCAGACCGCCCGGGGATGGCTACACCTTC.